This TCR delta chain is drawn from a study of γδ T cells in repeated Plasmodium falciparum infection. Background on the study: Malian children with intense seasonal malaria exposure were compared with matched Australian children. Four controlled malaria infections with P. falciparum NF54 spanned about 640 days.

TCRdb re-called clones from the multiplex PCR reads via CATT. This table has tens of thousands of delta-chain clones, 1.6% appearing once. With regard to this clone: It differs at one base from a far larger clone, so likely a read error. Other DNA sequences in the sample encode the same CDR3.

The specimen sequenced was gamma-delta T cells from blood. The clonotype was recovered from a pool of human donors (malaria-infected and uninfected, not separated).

The CDR3 region is CALGGIPVIVADKLIF. The CDR3 nucleotides are TGTGCTCTTGGGGGAATTCCCGTTATCGTGGCCGATAAACTCATCTTT. V usage is TRDV1 and J usage is TRDJ1; D is undetermined. The J gene, missing from TCRdb, was assigned here through DNA to germline matching. From germline, CDR1 is TSWWSYY and CDR2 QGS. Trimming stripped 4 bases from V and 3 bases from J, with 18 bases between. This CDR3 is built from 16 residues.